The TCR beta chain described here comes from a study of cytomegalovirus exposure and HLA in healthy donors. Turning to the study itself: Earlier, approximately 110 million unique TCR beta sequences were recovered from roughly 200 million T cells by an analysis.

The CDR3 extends over 13 amino acids. The germline V gene encodes CDR1 MNHEY and CDR2 SVGAGI. After removal of 6 bases from V and 7 bases from J, the junction contained 5 bases not matched to a gene. As concerns this clone: The antigen is unknown.

Study-level points and caveats: Analysis was carried out at a later point, and it linked a missense DCLRE1C variant to TCR beta V- and J-gene trimming. An analysis was carried out at a later point. It showed that HLA-associated TCR beta chains were more clonally expanded than equally common non-associated chains.

The PCR made use of 60 Vbeta and 13 Jbeta primers. Repertoires were generated with immunoSEQ multiplex PCR, while TCRdb's copy carries only in-frame clones and drops some. The sample lists 80,000 to 95,000 clones, over 75% occurring once. Sequenced: PBMCs. The gene calls are TRBV6-5 and TRBJ1-5; TRBD1 matches at 8 bases. The sequence was collected from a female donor in good health and CMV-seronegative. In DNA, the CDR3 is TGTGCCAGCAGGGACAGGGCGGGCCAGCCCCAGCATTTT. Its translation is CASRDRAGQPQHF.